This paragraph reports one T cell receptor (beta chain). Its specificity is not known. Per germline, CDR1 KGHSH and CDR2 LQKENI. The V end was cut by 4 bases, the J end by 5 bases, with 11 bases between. The CDR3 runs 13 residues. This entry is derived from a study of T cell responses to AZD1222 COVID-19 vaccine. Assay: immunoSEQ multiplex PCR; the TCRdb copy retains only in-frame clones and omits some. The table records under 80,000 clones, about 91% of them present only once. Study conclusions and caveats: It should be noted that donors were predominantly white British and more often female, and clonal diversity was possibly underestimated.

Sequences were derived from peripheral blood, sampled on day 0 of AZD1222 vaccination. This clonotype originated in an adult in good health. The rearrangement links TRBV18 to TRBJ2-5; D perhaps matches TRBD2 (5 bases). Written as DNA, the CDR3 is TGTGCCAGCTCACGGGGTCCGGGGGAGACCCAGTACTTC. Translated: CASSRGPGETQYF.